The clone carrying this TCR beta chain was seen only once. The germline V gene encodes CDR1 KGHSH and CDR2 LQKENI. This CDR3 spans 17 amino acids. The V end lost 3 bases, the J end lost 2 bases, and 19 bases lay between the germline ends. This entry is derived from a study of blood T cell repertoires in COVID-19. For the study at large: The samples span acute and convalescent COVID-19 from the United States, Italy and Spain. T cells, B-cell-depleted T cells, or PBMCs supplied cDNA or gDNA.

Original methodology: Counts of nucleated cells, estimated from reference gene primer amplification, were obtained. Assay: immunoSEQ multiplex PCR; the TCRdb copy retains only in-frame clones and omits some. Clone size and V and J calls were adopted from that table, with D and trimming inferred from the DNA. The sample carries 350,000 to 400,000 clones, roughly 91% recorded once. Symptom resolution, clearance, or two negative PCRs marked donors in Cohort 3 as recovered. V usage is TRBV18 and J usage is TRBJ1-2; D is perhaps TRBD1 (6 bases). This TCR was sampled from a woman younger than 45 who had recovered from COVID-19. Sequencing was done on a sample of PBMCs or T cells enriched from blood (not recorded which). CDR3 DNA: TGTGCCAGCTCACCTATTCATGCCCAACAGGGCAACTATGGCTACACCTTC. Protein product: CASSPIHAQQGNYGYTF.